This entry lists 23 T cell receptor beta chains sequenced from one sample in a study of cytomegalovirus exposure and HLA in healthy donors. Primers for the PCR totalled 60 Vbeta and 13 Jbeta. This table comes from immunoSEQ multiplex PCR, and its TCRdb copy is limited to in-frame clones, with some not included. The sample contains under 150,000 clones, 80% of which appear only once. The sample was PBMCs. All receptors come from a man aged 25-45 years in good health and CMV-seronegative.

The chain links TRBV5-1 to TRBJ2-1; no reliable D call. The CDR3 sequence is 16 residues long. From germline, CDR1 is SGHRS and CDR2 YFSETQ. V shed 1 base and J shed 0 bases, with 11 bases lying between them. The CDR3 sequence is CASSLSGYRSYNEQFF. The CDR3 DNA sequence: TGCGCCAGCAGCTTGTCCGGTTACCGCTCCTACAATGAGCAGTTCTTC.

In regard to this clone: The junction departs from the called germline gene at one end, perhaps through a read error. The chain links TRBV2 to TRBJ1-5; TRBD1 agrees at 7 bases. CDR3 length equals 14 residues. The germline CDR1 and CDR2 sequences are SNHLY and FYNNEI. The chain's CDR3 is CASSDPTGSQPQNF. DNA of the CDR3: TGTGCCAGCAGCGACCCGACAGGGTCCCAGCCCCAGAATTTT.

The chain uses TRBV28 and TRBJ2-7, with 8 bases lining up with TRBD2. The CDR3 contains 16 residues. With 4 bases clipped from V and 3 bases from J, the junction kept 11 bases outside the gene matches. Germline V lookup: CDR1 MDHEN, CDR2 SYDVKM. The CDR3 protein is CASSSSAGGRGYEQYF. Written as DNA, the CDR3 is TGTGCCAGCAGTTCCTCGGCGGGAGGAAGGGGCTACGAGCAGTACTTC.

As concerns this clone: At one end the junction does not follow the germline gene, possibly because of a read error. The V call is TRBV25-1, the J call TRBJ1-2, with D tentatively TRBD1 (6 bases). Per germline, CDR1 MGHDK and CDR2 SYGVNS. This CDR3 contains 15 residues. The CDR3 nucleotides read TGTGCCAGCAGTGAATGGGAACAGGGCCACTATGGCTACCCCTTC. Translation: CASSEWEQGHYGYPF.

The gene calls are TRBV5-1 and TRBJ1-5; no clear D. The ends were cut back, 2 bases at V and 7 bases at J, with 10 bases in the middle. Germline CDR1 is SGHRS and CDR2 is YFSETQ. CDR3 size: 13 residues. The CDR3 spells CASSFLVGQPQHF. In DNA, the CDR3 is TGCGCCAGCAGCTTTCTGGTCGGGCAGCCCCAGCATTTT. The full variable domain, completed using reference TRBV5-1 and TRBJ1-5, is KAGVTQTPRYLIKTRGQQVTLSCSPISGHRSVSWYQQTPGQGLQFLFEYFSETQRNKGNFPGRFSGRQFSNSRSEMNVSTLELGDSALYLCASSFLVGQPQHFGDGTRLSIL.

The V and J genes are TRBV4-1 and TRBJ2-7, with TRBD1 matching over 8 bases. Germline lookup yields CDR1 MGHRA and CDR2 YSYEKL. The CDR3 length is 15 residues. J was trimmed by 3 bases and V by 1 base; bases with no gene match: 5. DNA of the CDR3: TGCGCCAGCAGCCAAGTAACAGGGGGAAACTACGAGCAGTACTTC. Protein product: CASSQVTGGNYEQYF.

The chain carries TRBV28 and TRBJ1-2, with D possibly TRBD1 on 6 matching bases. The CDR3 length is 14 residues. Trimming pared 7 bases from V and 8 bases from J, leaving 20 bases between. The germline V gene encodes CDR1 MDHEN and CDR2 SYDVKM. CDR3 nucleotide sequence: TGTGCCAGCATCATAGGAGCGGGGGCGGAAGGCTACACCTTC. Translation: CASIIGAGAEGYTF.

This rearrangement joins TRBV6-6 to TRBJ2-7, with TRBD1 matching over 7 bases. The germline gives CDR1 MNHNY, CDR2 SVGAGI (reference sequence). Trimming at V came to 6 bases and at J to 6 bases, leaving 8 bases not matched to a gene. The CDR3 contains 13 residues. The CDR3 DNA reads as TGTGCCAGCAGCCCGACAGGGCGACGCGAGCAGTACTTC. Its protein is CASSPTGRREQYF.

The chain is built from TRBV16 and TRBJ2-1, with D maybe TRBD1 (6 bases). The CDR3 runs 15 residues. CDR1 is KGHSY and CDR2 is FQNENV in the germline V gene. V was shortened by 1 base and J by 4 bases, with 11 bases between the two germline ends. CDR3 protein: CASSQLVGTYNEQFF. In nucleotides, the CDR3 is TGTGCCAGCAGCCAATTGGTCGGGACATACAATGAGCAGTTCTTC.

The chain carries TRBV11-2 and TRBJ2-3; 7 bases are shared with TRBD2. The V gene's germline CDR1 is SGHAT and CDR2 FQNNGV. After removal of 0 bases from V and 4 bases from J, the junction contained 4 bases not matched to a gene. This CDR3 is 15 amino acids long. This CDR3 is CASSLELAPPDTQYF. DNA of the CDR3: TGTGCCAGCAGCTTAGAACTAGCGCCTCCAGATACGCAGTATTTT. Full variable domain (outside the CDR3, taken from reference TRBV11-2 and TRBJ2-3): EAGVAQSPRYKIIEKRQSVAFWCNPISGHATLYWYQQILGQGPKLLIQFQNNGVVDDSQLPKDRFSAERLKGVDSTLKIQPAKLEDSAVYLCASSLELAPPDTQYFGPGTRLTVL.

This clone was observed a handful of times. The chain recombines TRBV5-5 with TRBJ1-6, with 8 positions matching TRBD1. CDR1 and CDR2 (germline): SGHKS, YYEKEE (reference sequence). The CDR3 has 15 amino acids. The trim removed 1 base at V and 6 bases at J, leaving 3 bases unmatched. CDR3 sequence (DNA): TGTGCCAGCAGCTTGCCAGGGGGCCTTAATTCACCCCTCCACTTT. Its protein is CASSLPGGLNSPLHF.

The V gene is TRBV27, the J gene TRBJ2-7, with 10 positions matching TRBD1. CDR3 length: 13 amino acids. Trimming removed 5 bases from V and 4 bases from J; junction bases left unmatched: 2. Germline V gives CDR1 MNHEY, CDR2 SMNVEV (reference sequence). CDR3 bases: TGTGCCAGCAGTCGGGACAGGGGATACGAGCAGTACTTC. It codes for CASSRDRGYEQYF.

CDR3 DNA: TGTGCCTGGGGGGGACACAGTTATAACAATGAGCAGTTCTTC. Its translation: CAWGGHSYNNEQFF. The chain joins TRBV30 to TRBJ2-1, with a weak D call TRBD1 (6 bases). Trimming took off 5 bases at V and 5 bases at J, with 16 bases between the two ends. This CDR3 region has 14 residues. Germline V gene data show CDR1 as GTSNPN and CDR2 as SVGIG (reference sequence).

The sample holds a few counts of this clone. The chain recombines TRBV7-2 with TRBJ2-3; 11 positions match TRBD2. The J segment lost 7 bases and the V segment lost 8 bases, leaving 14 bases of the junction unmatched. CDR1 SGHTA and CDR2 FQGNSA come from the germline V gene. The CDR3 is 16 amino acids. CDR3 sequence: CASGMLAGGLFNTQYF. The CDR3 bases are TGTGCCAGCGGTATGCTAGCGGGAGGCCTCTTTAATACGCAGTATTTT.

CDR3 loop: CSVEDVDRGPGGYGYTF. The CDR3 DNA sequence: TGCAGCGTTGAAGATGTGGACAGGGGCCCTGGGGGCTATGGCTACACCTTC. The chain combines TRBV29-1 with TRBJ1-2; 9 nucleotides match TRBD1. V was pared by 0 bases and J by 4 bases, with 12 bases of the junction left unmatched. There are 17 residues in the CDR3. Per the germline V gene, CDR1 is SQVTM and CDR2 is ANQGSEA. The variable domain in full, with the rest retrieved from reference TRBV29-1 and TRBJ1-2, is SAVISQKPSRDICQRGTSLTIQCQVDSQVTMMFWYRQQPGQSLTLIATANQGSEATYESGFVIDKFPISRPNLTFSTLTVSNMSPEDSSIYLCSVEDVDRGPGGYGYTFGSGTRLTVV.

The chain recombines TRBV7-9 with TRBJ1-5, with TRBD1 matching over 8 bases. V lost 5 bases to trimming and J lost 5 bases; unmatched junction nucleotides: 5. The CDR3 is 14 residues long. CDR1 and CDR2 (germline): SEHNR, FQNEAQ (reference sequence). The CDR3 nucleotides read TGTGCCAGCAGCCGGGGACAGGCCGATCAGCCCCAGCATTTT. Residues: CASSRGQADQPQHF.

The chain combines TRBV5-1 with TRBJ2-7; a possible D gene is TRBD2 (7 bases). Germline lookup yields CDR1 SGHRS and CDR2 YFSETQ. Trimming cost V 7 bases and J 5 bases, with 16 bases left between them. The CDR3 is made up of 13 amino acids. CDR3 DNA sequence: TGCGCCAGCTCCTGGGGGGGCAGTAACGAGCAGTACTTC. It yields the protein CASSWGGSNEQYF.

The gene calls are TRBV5-4 and TRBJ2-1; no clear D gene. CDR3 length equals 14 residues. The V gene's germline CDR1 is SGHNT and CDR2 YYREEE (reference sequence). The V gene lost 2 bases and the J gene lost 3 bases, with 9 bases spanning the gap. DNA of the CDR3: TGTGCCAGCAGCTTTGCAGGATTCTACAATGAGCAGTTCTTC. Its protein is CASSFAGFYNEQFF.

The chain has TRBV5-1 and TRBJ2-7; D is ambiguous. The CDR3 runs to 15 residues. Germline V gene sequence: CDR1 SGHRS, CDR2 YFSETQ. Trimming took 5 bases from V and 2 from J, leaving 17 bases between them. CDR3 in DNA: TGCGCCAGCAGAGGAGTCCCCTCGGATACCTACGAGCAGTACTTC. This encodes CASRGVPSDTYEQYF.

The sample holds a few counts of this clone. Its ends do not fully match the called genes, so a read error is possible. The chain carries TRBV5-4 and TRBJ1-5, with 8 bases aligning to TRBD1. CDR3 length: 16 amino acids. Per the germline V gene, CDR1 is SGHNT and CDR2 is YYREEE (reference sequence). In nucleotides, the CDR3 is TGTGCCAGCAGCCCCCGAGGACAGGGCGGCAATCAGCCCCAGAATTTT. Its protein is CASSPRGQGGNQPQNF. Full variable domain (outside the CDR3, taken from reference TRBV5-4 and TRBJ1-5): ETGVTQSPTHLIKTRGQQVTLRCSSQSGHNTVSWYQQALGQGPQFIFQYYREEENGRGNFPPRFSGLQFPNYSSELNVNALELDDSALYLCASSPRGQGGNQPQNFGDGTRLSIL.

The chain carries TRBV5-1 and TRBJ2-2, with D perhaps matching TRBD1 (5 bases). In germline, CDR1 is SGHRS, CDR2 YFSETQ. Trimming removed 6 bases at V and 1 base at J, with 16 bases between. The CDR3 loop spans 16 amino acids. CDR3: CASNIRTRGNTGELFF. Here the CDR3 DNA reads TGCGCCAGCAACATTAGGACAAGGGGGAACACCGGGGAGCTGTTTTTT.

The genes are TRBV18 and TRBJ2-1; TRBD1 aligns across 7 bases. The CDR3 totals 16 residues. V dropped 0 bases and J dropped 7; count of bases not matched to a gene: 9. Germline CDR1 and CDR2: KGHSH and LQKENI. The DNA for the CDR3 is TGTGCCAGCTCACCACCGGTCGGCAGGGGGAAGAATGAGCAGTTCTTC. It is translated as CASSPPVGRGKNEQFF.

The rearrangement uses TRBV5-1 and TRBJ1-1; TRBD1 is a possible D gene (6 bases). Germline CDR1 is SGHRS and CDR2 is YFSETQ. The germline V and J ends were trimmed by 0 bases and 4 bases, with 13 bases remaining between them. This CDR3 has 15 residues. The CDR3 sequence is CASSLDRVAGTEAFF. The CDR3, as DNA: TGCGCCAGCAGCTTGGACAGGGTCGCGGGCACTGAAGCTTTCTTT.